This TCR beta chain was captured in a study of metastatic and nonmetastatic thyroid tumors. Whole-study results and caveats: Versus benign nodules, malignant thyroid tumors reportedly had significantly higher TCR beta diversity, in blood and tumor.

This clone was recorded many times. What it binds is not known. There are 15 residues in the CDR3. Germline CDR1 is SGHRS and CDR2 is YFSETQ. The V gene end was trimmed by 2 bases and the J gene end by 2 bases; junction bases not matched to a gene: 4. Authors' methods: Differences in CDR3 between clinicopathological groups were drawn on to build a classifier intended to discriminate distant-metastatic papillary thyroid cancer patients. Using MiXCR, TCRdb re-called clones from the PCR reads. For this entry, the V and J calls and clone size follow TCRdb and not the study's own pipeline. The sample lists fewer than 40,000 clones; roughly a sixth were seen once. Treatment of any kind had been given to no patient before thyroid surgery.

The clonotype originates from a male donor with papillary thyroid cancer or a benign thyroid nodule (not recorded which). Some clones in this sample may be carry-over from other donors' samples. Material: blood. The chain employs TRBV5-1 and TRBJ2-3; 8 bases fit TRBD2. DNA for the CDR3: TGCGCCAGCAGCTTAAGCGGGAGTTCCACAGATACGCAGTATTTT. This codes for CASSLSGSSTDTQYF.